The 3 T cell receptor beta chains below come from one sample, sequenced in a study of Ad26.COV2.S vaccination and SARS-CoV-2 variants. The repertoire was sequenced with immunoSEQ multiplex PCR; TCRdb's copy has only in-frame clones and lacks some. This table has a few hundred thousand clones, around 93% appearing once. Stated treatment: 19 received Ad26.COV2.S at low or high dose, single or two shots; 5 received placebo; per-sample allocation not given. Sampling took place 63 days after the first vaccine or placebo injection. The material sequenced was peripheral blood, taken in a trial of Ad26.COV2.S vaccine versus placebo. The receptors were gathered from a person aged 18-60 years who received the Ad26.COV2.S COVID-19 vaccine or a placebo.

In the case of this clone: A read error may account for a junction end that differs from germline. This chain's CDR3 is CASNSDSPWVSYQQYF. CDR3 DNA sequence: TGTGCCAGCAACTCAGACAGTCCTTGGGTTTCCTACCAGCAGTACTTC. The gene calls are TRBV27 and TRBJ2-7, with D maybe TRBD1 (5 bases). Germline V gives CDR1 MNHEY, CDR2 SMNVEV (reference sequence). The CDR3 loop spans 16 amino acids.

This chain connects TRBV15 to TRBJ1-2, with D uncertain. Per the germline V gene, CDR1 is LNHNV and CDR2 is YYDKDF (reference sequence). V was trimmed by 3 bases and J by 0 bases, leaving 14 bases between them. The CDR3 spans 16 residues. This CDR3 reads CATSRSGVTANYGYTF. The CDR3 region has the DNA TGTGCCACCAGCAGGTCCGGGGTAACAGCTAACTATGGCTACACCTTC.

The rearrangement uses TRBV19 and TRBJ2-2, with D possibly being TRBD1 (6 bases). V was cut by 6 bases and J by 4 bases, with 15 bases left in between. Germline V gene lookup returns CDR1 LNHDA and CDR2 SQIVND (reference sequence). The CDR3 runs 15 residues. CDR3 in amino acids: CASRLLTGTTGELFF. CDR3 in DNA: TGTGCCAGTAGATTGCTAACAGGGACCACCGGGGAGCTGTTTTTT. The variable domain in full, completed from reference TRBV19 and TRBJ2-2, reads DGGITQSPKYLFRKEGQNVTLSCEQNLNHDAMYWYRQDPGQGLRLIYYSQIVNDFQKGDIAEGYSVSREKKESFPLTVTSAQKNPTAFYLCASRLLTGTTGELFFGEGSRLTVL.